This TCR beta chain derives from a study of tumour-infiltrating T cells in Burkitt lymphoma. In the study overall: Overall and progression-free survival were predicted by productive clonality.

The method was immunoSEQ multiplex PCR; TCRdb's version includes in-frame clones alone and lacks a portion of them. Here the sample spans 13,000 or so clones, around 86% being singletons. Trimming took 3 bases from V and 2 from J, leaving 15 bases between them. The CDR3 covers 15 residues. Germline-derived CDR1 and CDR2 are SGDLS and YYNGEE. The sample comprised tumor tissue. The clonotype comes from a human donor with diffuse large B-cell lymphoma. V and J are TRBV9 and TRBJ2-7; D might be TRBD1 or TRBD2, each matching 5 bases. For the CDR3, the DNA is TGTGCCAGCAGCGAGGGGACCACAGTTGCCTACGAGCAGTACTTC. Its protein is CASSEGTTVAYEQYF.